This section outlines one TCR beta chain sequence together with its context. This sample is part of a study of blood T cell dynamics during melanoma immunotherapy. Measured with immunoSEQ multiplex PCR; TCRdb has only the in-frame clones, and not every one. The top ten hold roughly 5% of the sample, which has around 15,000 clones, more than 70% seen once. Time point given: pre-treatment baseline. Germline V gene lookup returns CDR1 SGHRS and CDR2 YFSETQ. V was clipped by 4 bases and J by 0 bases, with 6 bases between them. The CDR3 spans 13 residues. This chain uses TRBV5-1 with TRBJ2-3; unclear D gene. This TCR was recovered from a human donor with melanoma. The material was blood, obtained from a patient treated with checkpoint blockade. For the CDR3, the DNA is TGCGCCAGCAGCACTATAAGCACAGATACGCAGTATTTT. This translates into CASSTISTDTQYF.